This T cell receptor (beta chain) derives from a study of control samples from healthy donors and cancer patients. Assay used: immunoSEQ multiplex PCR; TCRdb lists only in-frame clones, some missing. The sample holds 85,000 to 90,000 clones, 85% seen once. In this sample, this clone turned up once. The CDR3 spans 17 residues. The germline V gene encodes CDR1 SNHLY and CDR2 FYNNEI. J gave up 0 bases and V 8 bases, and 9 bases lay outside the gene matches. This sequence was found in a woman in her 40s in good health. The sequenced sample consisted of blood. The chain recombines TRBV2 with TRBJ2-6; the match to TRBD2 covers 8 bases. The CDR3 coding sequence is TGTGCCAGCTCCCGGGTAGCGGGGCGCTCTGGGGCCAACGTCCTGACTTTC. Translating gives CASSRVAGRSGANVLTF.